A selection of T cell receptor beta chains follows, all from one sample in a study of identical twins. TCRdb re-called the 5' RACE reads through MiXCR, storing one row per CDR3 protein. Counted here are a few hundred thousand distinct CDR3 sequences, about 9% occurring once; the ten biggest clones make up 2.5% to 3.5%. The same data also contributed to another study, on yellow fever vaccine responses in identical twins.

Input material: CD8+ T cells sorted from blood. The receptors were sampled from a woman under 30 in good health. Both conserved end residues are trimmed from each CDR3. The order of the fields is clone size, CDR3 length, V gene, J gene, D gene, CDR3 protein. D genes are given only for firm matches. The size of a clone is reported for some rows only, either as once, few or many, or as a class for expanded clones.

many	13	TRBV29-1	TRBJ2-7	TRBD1	SVEIWGTALGEQY
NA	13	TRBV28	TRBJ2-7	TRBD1	ASSLLGQGPYEQY
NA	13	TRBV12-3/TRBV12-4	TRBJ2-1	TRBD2	ASSPTSGGANEQF
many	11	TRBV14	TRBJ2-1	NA	ASSQDLYNEQF
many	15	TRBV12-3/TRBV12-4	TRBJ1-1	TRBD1	ASSGDPEGAMNTEAF
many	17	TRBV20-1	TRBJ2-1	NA	SARDAGATGTILYNEQF
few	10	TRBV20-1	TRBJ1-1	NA	SANPENTEAF
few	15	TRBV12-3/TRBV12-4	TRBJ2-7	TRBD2	ASSYPGGLLRAYEQY
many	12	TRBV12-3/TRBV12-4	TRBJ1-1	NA	ASSLGGTNTEAF
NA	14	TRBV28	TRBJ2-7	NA	ASSLDSGATTYEQY
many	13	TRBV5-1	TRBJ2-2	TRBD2	ASKEGGSPTGELF
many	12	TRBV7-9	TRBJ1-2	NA	ASSLVEDFYGYT
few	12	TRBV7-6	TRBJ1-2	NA	ATGPRQEDYGYT
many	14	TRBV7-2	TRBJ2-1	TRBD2	ASSLVRGGRYNEQF
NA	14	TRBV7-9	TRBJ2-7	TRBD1	ASSFGLGTASYEQY
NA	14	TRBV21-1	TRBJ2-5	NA	ASNVGQGGVQETQY
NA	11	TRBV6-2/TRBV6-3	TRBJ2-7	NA	ASSYTARDEQY
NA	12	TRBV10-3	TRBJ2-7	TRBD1	AIREGQDPYEQY
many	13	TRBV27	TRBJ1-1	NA	ASTPDGGEVKGAF
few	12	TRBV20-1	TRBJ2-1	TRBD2	SAVYRGGWDEQF
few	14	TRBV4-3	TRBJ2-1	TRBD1	ASSHLEQGAFSEQF
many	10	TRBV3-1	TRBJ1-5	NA	ASSQPGEPQH
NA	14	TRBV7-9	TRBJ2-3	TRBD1	ASSHQTGAGTDTQY
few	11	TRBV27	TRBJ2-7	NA	ASSEGTPYEQY
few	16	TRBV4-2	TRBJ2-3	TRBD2	ASSPRFLSGGEADTQY
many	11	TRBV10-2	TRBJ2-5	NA	ASSDGNSETQY
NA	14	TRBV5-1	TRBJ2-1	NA	ASSGEGEARINEQF
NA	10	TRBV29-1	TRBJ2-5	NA	SVAVTIETQY
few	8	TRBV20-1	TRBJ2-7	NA	SARVRYPY